These 21 T cell receptor beta chains share one sample of origin, sequenced in a study of T cell repertoires in cytomegalovirus infection. TCRdb reprocessed the reads with MiXCR, giving one entry per CDR3 protein. The sample lists approximately 750,000 distinct CDR3 sequences, 35% to 40% seen once, with 2.5% to 3.5% in the top ten. The sample taken for sequencing was PBMCs. The receptors derive from a human donor in good health (CMV status not recorded). Some clones in this sample may be carry-over from other donors' samples.

This clonotype appeared many times. The chain links TRBV7-6 to TRBJ1-5; D possibly corresponds to TRBD1 (5 bases). The ends were cut back, 1 base at V and 5 bases at J, with 12 bases in the middle. CDR3 length: 15 residues. Per the germline V gene, CDR1 is SGHVS and CDR2 is FNYEAQ. CDR3 DNA sequence: TGTGCCAGCAGCTTAGGTGGTCAGGGCGATCAGCCCCAGCATTTT. Protein product: CASSLGGQGDQPQHF.

This clonotype was seen a few times. This sequence joins TRBV7-3 and TRBJ2-7, with a weak D call TRBD1 (6 bases). Germline loops: CDR1 SGHTA, CDR2 FQGTGA. The CDR3 contains 16 residues. V was trimmed by 5 bases and J by 3 bases, leaving 20 bases between them. This CDR3 reads CASSPRVTGYVYEQYF. CDR3 nucleotide sequence: TGTGCCAGCAGCCCGAGAGTTACAGGGTACGTCTACGAGCAGTACTTC.

The V call is TRBV5-6, the J call TRBJ2-3; 7 nucleotides match TRBD2. Germline V gene sequence: CDR1 SGHDT, CDR2 YYEEEE. The length of the CDR3 is 15 residues. The junction had 12 bases not matched to a gene; V was cut back by 5 bases and J by 6 bases. CDR3 loop: CASRTPTGGVDTQYF. The CDR3 nucleotides are TGTGCCAGCAGGACCCCTACGGGAGGTGTCGATACGCAGTATTTT.

This clonotype was detected only a few times. CDR3 DNA: TGTGCCAGCAGCTACAAGAAGAACTATGGCTACACCTTC. Protein: CASSYKKNYGYTF. The chain is built from TRBV27 and TRBJ1-2; D unclear. CDR1 MNHEY and CDR2 SMNVEV come from the germline V gene (reference sequence). This CDR3 is 13 amino acids long. The V and J ends lost 6 bases and 2 bases respectively, with 10 bases between them.

This clonotype was counted at least ten times. The chain combines TRBV7-3 with TRBJ1-5; unclear D gene. V was shortened by 3 bases and J by 5 bases, with 8 bases between the two germline ends. This CDR3 contains 13 residues. Germline CDR1 and CDR2: SGHTA and FQGTGA. This CDR3 reads CASSLRRDQPQHF. The CDR3 nucleotides read TGTGCCAGCAGCTTGCGACGGGATCAGCCCCAGCATTTT.

Here the CDR3 DNA reads TGTGCCAGCAGTTCTAGGCCAGGGGCCTCCTACGAGCAGTACTTC. Its translation is CASSSRPGASYEQYF. The chain uses TRBV7-8 and TRBJ2-7; the D gene is possibly TRBD1 (6 bases). Germline-derived CDR1 and CDR2 are SGHVS and FQNEAQ. V was cut by 6 bases and J by 0 bases, with 15 bases left in between. The CDR3 extends over 15 amino acids. The full variable domain, rest sourced from reference TRBV7-8 and TRBJ2-7, is GAGVSQSPRYKVAKRGQDVALRCDPISGHVSLFWYQQALGQGPEFLTYFQNEAQLDKSGLPSDRFFAERPEGSVSTLKIQRTQQEDSAVYLCASSSRPGASYEQYFGPGTRLTVT.

This chain links TRBV7-2 with TRBJ2-5; 8 bases align to TRBD1. The CDR3 has 14 residues. The ends lost 5 bases at V and 5 bases at J; junction bases unmatched: 7. Germline assignment: CDR1 SGHTA and CDR2 FQGNSA. CDR3 region: CASSNGQGPETQYF. DNA of the CDR3: TGTGCCAGCAGCAATGGACAGGGACCGGAGACCCAGTACTTC.

The table lists this clonotype with a few counts. The V gene is TRBV27, the J gene TRBJ1-6; D possibly corresponds to TRBD1 (6 bases). Germline assignment: CDR1 MNHEY and CDR2 SMNVEV (reference sequence). With 6 bases removed from V and 0 bases from J, the gap between germline ends came to 15 bases. This CDR3 has 17 amino acids. CDR3 region: CASRFTGQSSYNSPLHF. CDR3 sequence (DNA): TGTGCCAGCAGGTTTACAGGGCAGAGCTCCTATAATTCACCCCTCCACTTT.

The gene calls are TRBV18 and TRBJ2-3; perhaps TRBD2 as D (5 bases). Germline loops: CDR1 KGHSH, CDR2 LQKENI. CDR3 size: 15 residues. The V end lost 0 bases, the J end lost 4 bases, and 11 bases lay between the germline ends. The CDR3 reads CASSPPSRAPDTQYF. The CDR3 DNA sequence: TGTGCCAGCTCACCACCGTCGAGGGCCCCAGATACGCAGTATTTT.

This chain joins TRBV3-1 and TRBJ2-7, with a tentative D call TRBD1 (5 bases). The V end lost 1 base, the J end lost 2 bases, and 12 bases lay between the germline ends. The CDR3 length is 15 residues. Germline values: CDR1 LGHDT, CDR2 YNNKEL (reference sequence). CDR3 loop: CASSQVTGKAYEQYF. The CDR3 DNA follows: TGTGCCAGCAGCCAAGTCACAGGTAAAGCCTACGAGCAGTACTTC.

This chain links TRBV12-3 or TRBV12-4 with TRBJ1-2, with 9 bases fitting TRBD1. Trimming at V came to 4 bases and at J to 8 bases, leaving 8 bases not matched to a gene. The CDR3 spans 14 residues. DNA for the CDR3: TGTGCCAGCAGTTACACAGGGGGCGCAGGGGGCTACACCTTC. Amino acid sequence: CASSYTGGAGGYTF.

This chain's CDR3 is CASSRDRSTYGYTF. DNA for the CDR3: TGCGCCAGCAGCCGGGACAGGAGTACCTATGGCTACACCTTC. The rearrangement uses TRBV5-1 and TRBJ1-2; 8 bases line up with TRBD1. The germline gives CDR1 SGHRS, CDR2 YFSETQ. The CDR3 covers 14 residues. V was clipped by 4 bases and J by 4 bases; unmatched bases: 6. Looking up the rest from reference TRBV5-1 and TRBJ1-2 gives the full variable domain: KAGVTQTPRYLIKTRGQQVTLSCSPISGHRSVSWYQQTPGQGLQFLFEYFSETQRNKGNFPGRFSGRQFSNSRSEMNVSTLELGDSALYLCASSRDRSTYGYTFGSGTRLTVV.

This clonotype was counted only a few times. The rearrangement uses TRBV20-1 and TRBJ2-3; 11 positions match TRBD2. The V segment lost 3 bases and the J segment 0 bases; nucleotides outside the gene matches: 8. The germline CDR1 and CDR2 sequences are DFQATT and SNEGSKA (reference sequence). This CDR3 is built from 17 residues. The CDR3 sequence is CSASLSGGGSSTDTQYF. CDR3 DNA: TGCAGTGCTAGCCTTAGCGGGGGGGGCTCTAGCACAGATACGCAGTATTTT.

This clonotype was seen only a few times. V and J are TRBV4-2 and TRBJ2-7, with D possibly matching TRBD2 (5 bases). Looked up from germline, CDR1 is LGHNA and CDR2 is YNFKEQ. The CDR3 is 15 residues long. V lost 0 bases, J lost 5 bases, and 14 bases lay in between. CDR3 DNA: TGTGCCAGCAGCCAAGATCCGGGGAAATTCGACGAGCAGTACTTC. This encodes CASSQDPGKFDEQYF.

The chain combines TRBV7-3 with TRBJ2-1, with TRBD2 matching 9 bases. CDR3 length equals 18 residues. V dropped 2 bases and J dropped 0; count of bases not matched to a gene: 8. Germline CDR1 SGHTA, CDR2 FQGTGA. CDR3 amino acids: CASSLPSGGTSSYNEQFF. In DNA, the CDR3 is TGTGCCAGCAGCTTACCCAGCGGGGGGACGAGCTCCTACAATGAGCAGTTCTTC.

Only a few counts were recorded for this clonotype. V is TRBV7-9 and J is TRBJ2-7; D call uncertain. The CDR3 has 13 amino acids. With 6 bases removed from V and 4 bases from J, the gap between germline ends came to 13 bases. Germline assignment: CDR1 SEHNR and CDR2 FQNEAQ (reference sequence). The CDR3 DNA is TGTGCCAGCAGAGAGATGTTGGGGTACGAGCAGTACTTC. This sequence encodes CASREMLGYEQYF.

V usage is TRBV19 and J usage is TRBJ2-1, with TRBD1 as a possible D gene (5 bases). The CDR3 has 15 amino acids. Germline V gene sequence: CDR1 LNHDA, CDR2 SQIVND (reference sequence). The V gene lost 6 bases and the J gene lost 5 bases, with 17 bases spanning the gap. In DNA, the CDR3 is TGTGCCAGTAGCCCCTTCAGTTTGGGGCACAATGAGCAGTTCTTC. This codes for CASSPFSLGHNEQFF.

This chain joins TRBV28 and TRBJ2-5; possibly TRBD1 for D (6 bases). The CDR3 consists of 14 residues. CDR1 and CDR2 from the germline V gene are MDHEN and SYDVKM. V dropped 5 bases and J dropped 2 bases, with 12 bases sitting between them. Here the CDR3 DNA reads TGTGCCAGCAGTCAACAGGGTGCTCAAGAGACCCAGTACTTC. This gives the protein CASSQQGAQETQYF.

The chain recombines TRBV9 with TRBJ1-1; 10 positions match TRBD1. The CDR3 runs to 14 residues. The junction had 6 bases not matched to a gene; V was cut back by 4 bases and J by 6 bases. Germline V CDR1 and CDR2: SGDLS, YYNGEE. The CDR3 protein is CASSPGQGWPEAFF. CDR3 DNA sequence: TGTGCCAGCAGCCCGGGACAGGGGTGGCCTGAAGCTTTCTTT.

This clonotype was detected only a few times. The chain carries TRBV24-1 and TRBJ1-1; D remains ambiguous. Trimming shortened V by 5 bases and J by 5 bases, and 11 bases separated the two germline ends. The length of the CDR3 is 13 residues. CDR1 is KGHDR, CDR2 SFDVKD, per germline. CDR3 sequence (DNA): TGTGCCACCAGTGCGGTTGGGGAAACTGAAGCTTTCTTT. Its translation is CATSAVGETEAFF.

This clonotype was detected ten times or more. This chain joins TRBV12-3 or TRBV12-4 and TRBJ1-1; D not certain. Trimming removed 1 base from V and 4 bases from J, with 16 bases in between. The CDR3 length is 16 residues. The CDR3 spells CASSLEPGSAPTEAFF. The CDR3 DNA follows: TGTGCCAGCAGTTTAGAGCCCGGGTCTGCGCCCACTGAAGCTTTCTTT.